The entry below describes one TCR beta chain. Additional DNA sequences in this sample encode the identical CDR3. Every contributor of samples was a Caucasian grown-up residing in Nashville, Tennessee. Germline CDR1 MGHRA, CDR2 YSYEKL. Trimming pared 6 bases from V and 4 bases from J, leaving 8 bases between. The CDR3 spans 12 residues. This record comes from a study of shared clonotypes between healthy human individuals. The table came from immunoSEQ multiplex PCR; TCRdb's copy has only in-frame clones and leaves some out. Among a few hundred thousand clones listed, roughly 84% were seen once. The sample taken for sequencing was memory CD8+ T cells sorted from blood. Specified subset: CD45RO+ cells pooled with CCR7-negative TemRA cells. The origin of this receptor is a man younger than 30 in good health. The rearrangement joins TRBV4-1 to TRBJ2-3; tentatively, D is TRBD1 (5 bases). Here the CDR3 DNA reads TGCGCCAGCAGTCAGGGTGCAGATACGCAGTATTTT. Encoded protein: CASSQGADTQYF.